Reported below is one TCR beta chain. These data belong to a study of T cell changes during pregnancy in multiple sclerosis. The table came from immunoSEQ multiplex PCR; TCRdb's copy has only in-frame clones and leaves some out. The sample holds under 70,000 clones, roughly 88% seen once. The CDR3 has 13 residues. CDR1 and CDR2 (germline): SGHTA, FQGTGA. The ends lost 3 bases at V and 4 bases at J; junction bases unmatched: 0. The material was peripheral blood, obtained in the second trimester of pregnancy. The clonotype comes from a female donor with multiple sclerosis, enrolled in a pregnancy study. The chain couples TRBV7-3 to TRBJ2-5; 9 nucleotides agree with TRBD1. The CDR3, as DNA: TGTGCCAGCAGCTTGGGACAGGGAGAGACCCAGTACTTC. This sequence encodes CASSLGQGETQYF.